The clone carrying this T cell receptor beta chain was seen repeatedly, ten times or more. The sample, blood from the first hyperthyroidism diagnosis, precedes any ophthalmopathy symptoms. The sample is drawn from a study of T cells in Graves' hyperthyroidism and ophthalmopathy. The CDR3 regions of TCR beta were amplified from RNA transcripts. HTBI primers were employed in a first-round RT-PCR of the TCR CDR3. TCRdb reanalysed the multiplex PCR reads using MiXCR and keeps one entry per CDR3 protein. The table records 150,000 to 200,000 distinct CDR3 sequences, just under 9.5% of them present only once. Germline lookup yields CDR1 SNHLY and CDR2 FYNNEI. The V end lost 7 bases, the J end lost 0 bases, and 14 bases lay between the germline ends. The CDR3 is 15 amino acids.

The TCR sequence derives from a woman younger than 35 with Graves' hyperthyroidism that later progressed to Graves' ophthalmopathy. The chain joins TRBV2 to TRBJ2-3; possibly TRBD1 or TRBD2 for D (5 bases each). Material: blood. For the CDR3, the DNA is TGTGCCAGCACCCCGGGACGCCAAAGCACAGATACGCAGTATTTT. Protein sequence: CASTPGRQSTDTQYF.